Below are 8 T cell receptor beta chains sequenced from a single sample in a study of cytomegalovirus exposure and HLA in healthy donors (dated by TCRdb to the late 2010s). The protocol used for the library was the immunoSEQ multiplex PCR assay. The multiplex PCR relied on a mix of 60 forward primers for TCR Vbeta segments and 13 reverse primers for TCR Jbeta segments. This is the immuneACCESS table as TCRdb keeps it, with only in-frame sequences that have V and J called. A part of the clones is gone; compared with another copy, unresolved V genes explain less than half, and the rest is unexplained. The sample records some 130,000 clones, approximately 80% of which are singletons. The ten largest clones capture approximately 3.4% of the sample. The sample taken for sequencing was PBMCs. These receptors all stem from a man aged 40-49 years in good health and CMV-seronegative.

The sample holds a few counts of this clone. Distinct nucleotide sequences in the sample also encode this CDR3. This chain connects TRBV30 to TRBJ1-5, with TRBD1 as a possible D gene (6 bases). The V end was cut by 1 base, the J end by 2 bases, with 6 bases between. CDR1 is GTSNPN and CDR2 is SVGIG in the germline V gene (reference sequence). CDR3 length equals 13 residues. Here the CDR3 DNA reads TGTGCCTGGAGTGGACAGGGCAATCAGCCCCAGCATTTT. Its translation is CAWSGQGNQPQHF.

The chain links TRBV18 to TRBJ2-5; 7 nucleotides agree with TRBD1. The CDR3 runs 14 residues. The junction had 5 bases not matched to a gene; V was cut back by 5 bases and J by 2 bases. Germline V gene lookup returns CDR1 KGHSH and CDR2 LQKENI. The CDR3 bases are TGTGCCAGCTCATATGGACAGGTACAAGAGACCCAGTACTTC. Its protein is CASSYGQVQETQYF.

In DNA, the CDR3 is TGTGCCAGCAGTGAACAGGGGGTGAACACTGAAGCTTTCTTT. It is translated as CASSEQGVNTEAFF. The chain joins TRBV2 to TRBJ1-1; 7 nucleotides align to TRBD1. V dropped 2 bases and J dropped 0; count of bases not matched to a gene: 0. This CDR3 is 14 amino acids long. The germline CDR1 and CDR2 sequences are SNHLY and FYNNEI.

This clone was observed a handful of times. This chain connects TRBV7-9 to TRBJ1-3; tentative D call: TRBD1 (6 bases). Germline V lookup: CDR1 SEHNR, CDR2 FQNEAQ (reference sequence). The V end lost 4 bases, the J end lost 2 bases, and 12 bases lay between the germline ends. This CDR3 region has 15 residues. The CDR3 region is CASSSAGDAGNTIYF. DNA for the CDR3: TGTGCCAGCAGCTCCGCAGGGGACGCTGGAAACACCATATATTTT.

The V call is TRBV18, the J call TRBJ2-6, with 8 bases identical to TRBD1. The V segment lost 1 base and the J segment 1 base; nucleotides outside the gene matches: 6. Germline V gene sequence: CDR1 KGHSH, CDR2 LQKENI. CDR3 length: 18 amino acids. CDR3 residues: CASSPRTGPASGANVLTF. The CDR3, as DNA: TGTGCCAGCTCACCACGGACAGGGCCCGCTTCTGGGGCCAACGTCCTGACTTTC.

The rearrangement links TRBV6-1 to TRBJ1-5; a possible D gene is TRBD1 (5 bases). The ends were cut back, 8 bases at V and 7 bases at J, with 18 bases in the middle. Germline lookup yields CDR1 MNHNS and CDR2 SASEGT. CDR3 size: 14 residues. The CDR3 protein is CASGAQEGQQPQHF. CDR3 nucleotides: TGTGCCAGCGGGGCACAGGAGGGGCAGCAGCCCCAGCATTTT.

This clone came up a few times. V usage is TRBV29-1 and J usage is TRBJ2-1; D possibly corresponds to TRBD2 (5 bases). Between the trimmed V and J ends, which lost 0 bases and 0 bases, there was a span of 9 bases. Germline CDR1 reads SQVTM; CDR2 reads ANQGSEA. The CDR3 sequence is 15 residues long. CDR3 nucleotide sequence: TGCAGCGTTGAAGAAGGAGGTATCTCCTACAATGAGCAGTTCTTC. As protein: CSVEEGGISYNEQFF.

The chain joins TRBV28 to TRBJ2-7; possibly TRBD1 for D (7 bases). Germline assignment: CDR1 MDHEN and CDR2 SYDVKM. V gave up 3 bases and J gave up 5 bases, with 14 bases separating them. The CDR3 contains 14 residues. This chain's CDR3 is CASSFLPRGDEQYF. DNA of the CDR3: TGTGCCAGCAGTTTTTTACCCAGGGGGGACGAGCAGTACTTC.